The clone carrying this T cell receptor (beta chain) was observed a handful of times. The antigen remains undetermined. The authors used template switching to add a universal primer site and gave cDNA unique molecular identifiers. From the 5' RACE reads, TCRdb called clonotypes with MiXCR, one entry per CDR3 protein. The table includes 350,000 or so distinct CDR3 sequences, around an eighth detected once. These data belong to a study of identical twins. With 0 bases removed from V and 3 bases from J, the gap between germline ends came to 15 bases. Germline CDR1 and CDR2: MGHRA and YSYEKL. This CDR3 region has 16 residues. The study's findings and limits: Alpha sequences that were out-of-frame and twin-shared showed an excess of low generation probability. Possibly, invariant MAIT and iNKT cells partly confounded zero-insertion analyses.

The same data also contributed to another study, on yellow fever vaccine responses in identical twins.

The sequence came from a young woman in good health. V gene TRBV4-1 combines with J gene TRBJ2-7; weak D call: TRBD2 (6 bases). Sequencing was carried out using CD8+ T cells sorted from blood. CDR3 residues: CASSQDPPGLHYEQYF. The CDR3 bases are TGCGCCAGCAGCCAAGACCCGCCGGGACTTCACTACGAGCAGTACTTC.